This entry lists 5 T cell receptor beta chains sequenced from one sample in a study of response to subunit inactivated influenza vaccine. One entry per CDR3 protein results from TCRdb running MiXCR on the RT-PCR reads. Here the sample spans approximately 530,000 distinct CDR3 sequences, 6% to 9% being singletons. The specimen comprised PBMCs from blood, sampled less than 30 months after vaccination. The receptors were sampled from a man between 50 and 69 years old who received an inactivated influenza vaccine.

This clonotype has at least ten counts. The gene calls are TRBV7-2 and TRBJ2-2; D is uncertain. This CDR3 comprises 14 residues. Germline CDR1 is SGHTA and CDR2 is FQGNSA. The V end was cut by 5 bases, the J end by 1 base, with 8 bases between. DNA for the CDR3: TGTGCCAGCAGCCACACGGTGAACACCGGGGAGCTGTTTTTT. Residues: CASSHTVNTGELFF.

The rearrangement uses TRBV10-3 and TRBJ2-1; 7 positions agree with TRBD2. Unmatched junction bases numbered 6, after V lost 2 bases and J lost 5 bases. CDR1 is ENHRY, CDR2 SYGVKD, per germline. The CDR3 covers 15 residues. The CDR3 loop reads CAISEASGKNNEQFF. The CDR3, as DNA: TGTGCCATCAGTGAGGCTAGCGGAAAAAACAATGAGCAGTTCTTC.

At least ten counts were recorded for this clonotype. The rearrangement links TRBV27 to TRBJ2-2; possibly TRBD2 for D (5 bases). V gave up 5 bases and J gave up 6 bases, with 13 bases separating them. The germline V gene has CDR1 MNHEY and CDR2 SMNVEV (reference sequence). The CDR3 is 14 residues long. CDR3 coding DNA: TGTGCCAGCAGTGTGGGAGCCGGCGCCGGGGAGCTGTTTTTT. Protein sequence: CASSVGAGAGELFF.

In its sample, this clonotype was seen a few times. V usage is TRBV12-3 or TRBV12-4 and J usage is TRBJ2-5; D is unresolved. The ends were cut back, 7 bases at V and 5 bases at J, with 17 bases in the middle. The CDR3 runs 14 residues. The CDR3 region has the DNA TGTGCCAGCAAACTCCCCGGGCCATTTGAGACCCAGTACTTC. As protein: CASKLPGPFETQYF.

CDR3: CATSRDSQGNSPLHF. The CDR3 bases are TGTGCCACCAGCAGAGATAGCCAGGGTAATTCACCCCTCCACTTT. V gene TRBV15 combines with J gene TRBJ1-6, with a tentative D call TRBD1 (5 bases). Germline values: CDR1 LNHNV, CDR2 YYDKDF (reference sequence). The CDR3 contains 15 residues. Trimming stripped 0 bases from V and 6 bases from J, with 9 bases between. Full variable domain (remainder filled in from reference TRBV15 and TRBJ1-6): DAMVIQNPRYQVTQFGKPVTLSCSQTLNHNVMYWYQQKSSQAPKLLFHYYDKDFNNEADTPDNFQSRRPNTSFCFLDIRSPGLGDTAMYLCATSRDSQGNSPLHFGNGTRLTVT.